The rows below give T cell receptor beta chains drawn from one sample of a study of blood T cell repertoires in COVID-19. Using immunoSEQ multiplex PCR, the repertoire was profiled, and TCRdb retains in-frame clones only, with some absent. This sample has some 16,000 clones, with 85% to 95% found just once. Material for sequencing was peripheral blood. The origin of the receptors is a human donor in a cohort sampled during active COVID-19. Each CDR3 is given without its conserved first and last residue. Fields, in order: V gene, clone size, CDR3 length, CDR3 protein. Clone size appears in some rows only: once, few, many, or a class for an expanded clone.

>TRBV6-5|.|13
AQEGRGRPNTEAF
>TRBV7-6|.|13
ASSLAWGQNTEAF
>TRBV5-6|.|13
ASSLGAMMAYEQY
>TRBV7-9|.|12
ASSIGQGARGYT
>TRBV27|.|14
ASSAQLAGGLDEQF
>TRBV29-1|.|12
SGLQAGVVKEQF
>TRBV7-8|.|13
ASSSLRGLLYGYT
>TRBV4-1|once|15
ASSQVARGFSNQPQH
>TRBV5-5|once|13
ASNLRTGRAGELF
>TRBV7-2|.|13
ASNPQRGAAVTQY
>TRBV27|.|11
AIDDRMGYEQY
>TRBV19|few|12
ASSTGLALDEQY
>TRBV19|.|13
ASSIGGQGNTEAF
>TRBV15|.|15
ATSRPQITSSTGELF
>TRBV5-4|.|13
ASSLAAPIRGEQY
>TRBV7-8|.|15
ASSLGAQGTIQETQY
>TRBV7-9|.|13
ASSLGQGRTYGYT
>TRBV7-9|.|11
ASSETGQETQY
>TRBV19|.|13
ASLGTGPVNYGYT
>TRBV15|.|16
ATSRGIGTGSRWAGAF
>TRBV6-5|few|13
ASSYGQRPSYEQY